The 17 T cell receptor beta chains below all came from one sample that was sequenced in a study of T-cell memory formation after mild COVID-19. TCRdb passed the 5' RACE reads through MiXCR, listing each CDR3 protein once. The sample shows some 31,000 distinct CDR3 sequences, approximately 12% of them seen only once. What was sequenced was PBMCs or a T cell subset sorted from them (not recorded which). The receptor source for this set is an adult woman who had mild COVID-19 (a few samples of this study predate the infection). Cell type and time point are not known.

This clonotype was counted at least ten times. This sequence joins TRBV12-3 or TRBV12-4 and TRBJ1-1; maybe TRBD1 (5 bases). The germline V and J ends were trimmed by 3 bases and 3 bases, with 8 bases remaining between them. This CDR3 region has 13 residues. The CDR3 is CASSFAGYTEAFF. The CDR3 nucleotides are TGTGCCAGCAGTTTCGCAGGGTACACTGAAGCTTTCTTT.

This chain joins TRBV6-1 and TRBJ2-2, with a possible D match to TRBD1 (5 bases). V was clipped by 4 bases and J by 0 bases, with 6 bases between them. Germline V gene lookup returns CDR1 MNHNS and CDR2 SASEGT. This CDR3 has 14 amino acids. This CDR3 reads CASSATANTGELFF. The CDR3 DNA reads TGTGCCAGCAGTGCGACAGCGAACACCGGGGAGCTGTTTTTT.

This chain links TRBV3-1 with TRBJ2-5, with 9 bases identical to TRBD2. This CDR3 spans 16 amino acids. Trimming took 1 base from V and 2 from J; bases not matched to a gene: 5. CDR1 LGHDT and CDR2 YNNKEL come from the germline V gene (reference sequence). CDR3 sequence: CASSQALSGGQETQYF. CDR3 coding DNA: TGTGCCAGCAGCCAAGCGCTAAGCGGGGGGCAAGAGACCCAGTACTTC.

This clonotype has ten or more counts. This chain joins TRBV9 and TRBJ2-3; the match to TRBD2 covers 7 bases. CDR3 length: 15 amino acids. V lost 1 base to trimming and J lost 1 base; unmatched junction nucleotides: 3. Germline CDR1 SGDLS, CDR2 YYNGEE. CDR3: CASSVTSGGTDTQYF. In nucleotides, the CDR3 is TGTGCCAGCAGCGTAACCAGCGGGGGCACAGATACGCAGTATTTT.

In this sample, this clonotype turned up many times. CDR3 amino acids: CASSLLPGSTGELFF. CDR3 bases: TGCGCCAGCAGCCTCCTCCCGGGTAGCACCGGGGAGCTGTTTTTT. The chain has TRBV4-1 and TRBJ2-2, with D unresolved. The CDR3 loop spans 15 amino acids. Germline CDR1 MGHRA, CDR2 YSYEKL. Trimming shortened V by 4 bases and J by 4 bases, and 13 bases separated the two germline ends.

This clonotype was counted ten times or more. This chain links TRBV9 with TRBJ2-3; D gene uncertain. CDR1 and CDR2 from the germline V gene are SGDLS and YYNGEE. Trimming took 4 bases from V and 2 from J, leaving 14 bases between them. The CDR3 extends over 15 amino acids. The CDR3 reads CASSTAPATTDTQYF. DNA of the CDR3: TGTGCCAGCAGCACGGCCCCCGCCACCACAGATACGCAGTATTTT.

This rearrangement joins TRBV12-3 or TRBV12-4 to TRBJ2-4, with 8 bases fitting TRBD2. V shed 5 bases and J 1 base; nucleotides not matched to a gene: 10. The CDR3 is made up of 17 amino acids. The CDR3 DNA reads TGTGCCAGCAGTGTAGTGAACGGGGGGGGGGCCAAAAACATTCAGTACTTC. Protein: CASSVVNGGGAKNIQYF.

This clonotype has at least ten counts. This chain uses TRBV24-1 with TRBJ2-1; 11 positions agree with TRBD1. Trimming at V came to 8 bases and at J to 1 base, leaving 9 bases not matched to a gene. Germline-derived CDR1 and CDR2 are KGHDR and SFDVKD. The CDR3 has 17 residues. The CDR3 loop reads CATKDDGTGGSYNEQFF. In DNA form, the CDR3 reads TGTGCCACCAAGGATGATGGGACAGGGGGTTCCTACAATGAGCAGTTCTTC.

This clonotype was detected ten times or more. The CDR3 here is CTGREPSNEQFF. The CDR3 region has the DNA TGCACCGGCCGGGAGCCCAGCAATGAGCAGTTCTTC. The rearrangement uses TRBV20-1 and TRBJ2-1, with D perhaps TRBD2 (6 bases). This CDR3 region has 12 residues. CDR1 and CDR2 from the germline V gene are DFQATT and SNEGSKA (reference sequence).

The table lists this clonotype with many counts. The chain combines TRBV12-3 or TRBV12-4 with TRBJ1-4; 8 positions match TRBD1. J lost 7 bases, V lost 2 bases, and 3 bases had no gene match. The CDR3 is made up of 14 amino acids. The CDR3 sequence: CASSLRQGFEKLFF. Written as DNA, the CDR3 is TGTGCCAGCAGTTTAAGACAGGGGTTTGAAAAACTGTTTTTT.

The chain recombines TRBV23-1 with TRBJ2-7; D unclear. TRBV23-1 is designated an ORF whose function remains uncertain. The CDR3 is made up of 10 amino acids. V shed 8 bases and J shed 4 bases, with 6 bases lying between them. CDR3 region: CASQDYEQYF. The CDR3 DNA sequence: TGCGCCAGCCAAGATTACGAGCAGTACTTC.

This clonotype was seen at least ten times. V is TRBV5-1 and J is TRBJ2-5; 7 bases match TRBD1. With V trimmed by 4 bases and J by 4 bases, 10 bases remained unmatched. This CDR3 contains 15 residues. The germline V gene encodes CDR1 SGHRS and CDR2 YFSETQ. The CDR3 region is CASSVKRQGRETQYF. The CDR3 nucleotides read TGCGCCAGCAGCGTGAAAAGACAGGGACGAGAGACCCAGTACTTC. Full variable domain (rest looked up from reference TRBV5-1 and TRBJ2-5): KAGVTQTPRYLIKTRGQQVTLSCSPISGHRSVSWYQQTPGQGLQFLFEYFSETQRNKGNFPGRFSGRQFSNSRSEMNVSTLELGDSALYLCASSVKRQGRETQYFGPGTRLLVL.

This clonotype has a count of ten or more. The chain joins TRBV2 to TRBJ1-6; weak D call: TRBD1 (6 bases). The CDR3 consists of 15 residues. With 6 bases removed from V and 1 base from J, the gap between germline ends came to 10 bases. Germline CDR1 SNHLY, CDR2 FYNNEI. CDR3 in DNA: TGTGCCAGCAGGATGGGGGCATCCTATAATTCACCCCTCCACTTT. Translated: CASRMGASYNSPLHF. The whole variable domain, filled in from reference TRBV2 and TRBJ1-6, reads EPEVTQTPSHQVTQMGQEVILRCVPISNHLYFYWYRQILGQKVEFLVSFYNNEISEKSEIFDDQFSVERPDGSNFTLKIRSTKLEDSAMYFCASRMGASYNSPLHFGNGTRLTVT.

The table lists this clonotype with many counts. V gene TRBV6-5 combines with J gene TRBJ1-2; no clear D. This CDR3 region has 13 residues. Germline V CDR1 and CDR2: MNHEY, SVGAGI. V was cut by 0 bases and J by 9 bases, with 11 bases left in between. CDR3 DNA sequence: TGTGCCAGCAGTTACTCGCGGGGATCAAGCTACACCTTC. This sequence encodes CASSYSRGSSYTF.

There are many counts of this clonotype. The V call is TRBV29-1, the J call TRBJ2-4; possibly TRBD2 for D (5 bases). Trimming shortened V by 0 bases and J by 15 bases, and 12 bases separated the two germline ends. Germline lookup yields CDR1 SQVTM and CDR2 ANQGSEA. The CDR3 covers 11 residues. The CDR3 protein is CSVEDESSWYF. Here the CDR3 DNA reads TGCAGCGTTGAAGATGAGTCTAGCTGGTACTTC.

This clonotype was counted many times. V and J are TRBV20-1 and TRBJ2-7; TRBD1 aligns across 7 bases. Germline CDR1 DFQATT, CDR2 SNEGSKA (reference sequence). The CDR3 totals 15 residues. The J segment lost 3 bases and the V segment lost 0 bases, leaving 8 bases of the junction unmatched. The CDR3 is CSARDQETGFYEQYF. CDR3 coding DNA: TGCAGTGCTAGAGATCAAGAGACAGGGTTCTACGAGCAGTACTTC.

This clonotype was counted many times. V is TRBV7-3 and J is TRBJ2-1; 9 bases fit TRBD1. The V segment lost 4 bases and the J segment 8 bases; nucleotides outside the gene matches: 6. The CDR3 contains 14 residues. Germline loops: CDR1 SGHTA, CDR2 FQGTGA. The CDR3, as DNA: TGTGCCAGCAGCTCGGGACAGGGCGGCGATGAGCAGTTCTTC. It specifies CASSSGQGGDEQFF.